Listed below are T cell receptor beta chains from one sample, sequenced in a study of human T cells and chemical hapten exposure. Via MiXCR, TCRdb re-called the RACE reads, giving one row per CDR3 protein. This sample has about 380,000 distinct CDR3 sequences, with around 5.5% found just once. This specimen consisted of whole blood, obtained in connection with sensitization to the hapten diphenylcyclopropenone (DPC). The receptors were gathered from a woman aged 45-65 years with alopecia areata. Some clones in this sample may be carry-over from other donors' samples. Each CDR3 is given with its conserved first and last residue. The D gene is left open where the match is weak. The size entry gives once, few, many or a size class.

>TRBJ2-1|.|few|TRBV4-1
TGCGCCAGCAGCCAAGTGCAGGGAACGGATGAGCAGTTCTTC
CASSQVQGTDEQFF
>TRBJ1-4|TRBD1|few|TRBV6-2/TRBV6-3
TGTGCCACCGCCGGGACAGGGGATGAAAAACTGTTTTTT
CATAGTGDEKLFF
>TRBJ2-4|.|many|TRBV28
TGTGCCAGCAGTTTTAGACAGTGGGCCAAAAACATTCAGTACTTC
CASSFRQWAKNIQYF
>TRBJ1-2|TRBD1|few|TRBV12-5
TGTGCTAGTGGTTTGGCCGACAGGGGGGACTATGGCTACACCTTC
CASGLADRGDYGYTF
>TRBJ2-3|.|many|TRBV12-3/TRBV12-4
TGTGCCAGCGAGAGACTTGACAGGCCCTCGGGAACGCAGTATTTT
CASERLDRPSGTQYF
>TRBJ1-1|.|many|TRBV4-2
TGTGCCAGCAGCCAAGATTTGAGCTTCACTGAAGCTTTCTTT
CASSQDLSFTEAFF
>TRBJ2-7|.|many|TRBV9
TGTGCCAGCAGTCCAGCCGGCTTTTCCTACGAGCAGTACTTC
CASSPAGFSYEQYF
>TRBJ2-7|.|many|TRBV7-8
TGTGCCAGCAGCCCCCCTGCGAGGTACGAGCAGTACTTC
CASSPPARYEQYF
>TRBJ2-3|.|few|TRBV10-3
TGTGCCATCAGTGAGGAAGGAGGGGGCACAGATACGCAGTATTTT
CAISEEGGGTDTQYF
>TRBJ1-1|.|many|TRBV3-1
TGTGCCAGCAGCCAAAGATTACCGGGGTCGAACACTGAAGCTTTCTTT
CASSQRLPGSNTEAFF